This T cell receptor (beta chain) was captured by sequencing in a study of blood T cell repertoires in COVID-19. This CDR3 spans 14 amino acids. The V gene end was trimmed by 8 bases and the J gene end by 8 bases; junction bases not matched to a gene: 9. Germline-derived CDR1 and CDR2 are MNHEY and SMNVEV (reference sequence). Repertoires were generated with immunoSEQ multiplex PCR, while TCRdb's copy carries only in-frame clones and drops some. Of 75,000 to 100,000 clones in the sample, 75% to 90% were seen once. V and J are TRBV27 and TRBJ1-6; 7 nucleotides line up with TRBD1. Sequenced material: peripheral blood. The source is a woman older than 75 with acute or convalescent COVID-19. This CDR3 reads CASGMTGQDSPLHF. The CDR3 bases are TGTGCCAGCGGAATGACAGGGCAGGATTCACCCCTCCACTTT.